This T cell receptor beta chain was identified during a study of siplizumab effects on memory and regulatory T cells. The assay was immunoSEQ multiplex PCR, and TCRdb's table has in-frame clones only and misses some. This repertoire shows approximately 56,000 clones, approximately 97% found once; its top ten account for 0.85% to 1.4%. V gave up 0 bases and J gave up 4 bases; unmatched junction bases: 4. The CDR3 is made up of 16 amino acids. Germline CDR1 is LGHNA and CDR2 is YSLEER. Sequenced: naive CD8+ T cells sorted from blood. The TCR originated in a human donor in good health. J is TRBJ2-1 and V is TRBV4-3, with 9 bases aligning to TRBD2. As DNA, the CDR3 is TGCGCCAGCAGCCAAGATCGACTAGCGGTTTACAATGAGCAGTTCTTC. Its translation: CASSQDRLAVYNEQFF.